This entry lists 31 T cell receptor beta chains sequenced from one sample in a study of T cells in Graves' hyperthyroidism and ophthalmopathy. RNA transcripts provided the source from which TCR beta CDR3 regions were amplified. HTBI primers were the set used in a first-round RT-PCR of the TCR CDR3. TCRdb ran MiXCR on the multiplex PCR reads and lists one entry per CDR3 protein. The sample gives 500,000 to 600,000 distinct CDR3 sequences, just over 45% of which show up once; about 8.3% is in the top ten. The sequencing sample was made of peripheral blood or thyroid tissue (not recorded which). These receptors all come from a woman aged 18-29 years with Graves' hyperthyroidism.

There are many counts of this clonotype. The genes are TRBV9 and TRBJ1-2; 7 bases are shared with TRBD1. CDR3 size: 14 residues. From germline, CDR1 is SGDLS and CDR2 YYNGEE. The ends lost 4 bases at V and 3 bases at J; junction bases unmatched: 6. CDR3 in DNA: TGTGCCAGCAGCCCGGACAGGTGGGACTATGGCTACACCTTC. Its translation: CASSPDRWDYGYTF.

This clonotype has ten or more counts. The rearrangement links TRBV14 to TRBJ1-4; D is uncertain. Germline-derived CDR1 and CDR2 are SGHDN and FVKESK. The CDR3 is made up of 14 amino acids. V was pared by 0 bases and J by 5 bases, with 7 bases between. Here the CDR3 DNA reads TGTGCCAGCAGCCAAGAGGGGAGGAATGAAAAACTGTTTTTT. Its protein product is CASSQEGRNEKLFF.

This clonotype was observed a single time. V usage is TRBV7-2 and J usage is TRBJ2-5; 8 nucleotides agree with TRBD2. Germline V gene lookup returns CDR1 SGHTA and CDR2 FQGNSA. The CDR3 covers 16 residues. Unmatched junction bases numbered 13, after V lost 5 bases and J lost 5 bases. DNA for the CDR3: TGTGCCAGCAGCCCCGGGGGGGGGAGTGAATGGGAGACCCAGTACTTC. This translates into CASSPGGGSEWETQYF.

The sample holds many counts of this clonotype. The chain carries TRBV7-9 and TRBJ2-7; D is uncertain. This CDR3 region has 14 residues. V lost 5 bases to trimming and J lost 0 bases, with 11 bases between them. Germline-derived CDR1 and CDR2 are SEHNR and FQNEAQ (reference sequence). The CDR3 sequence is CASSPRVSSYEQYF. The CDR3 DNA reads TGTGCCAGCAGCCCCCGGGTCAGCTCCTACGAGCAGTACTTC.

V usage is TRBV19 and J usage is TRBJ1-2, with a possible D match to TRBD1 (5 bases). Germline loops: CDR1 LNHDA, CDR2 SQIVND (reference sequence). The CDR3 has 13 amino acids. V was clipped by 7 bases and J by 7 bases, with 16 bases between them. CDR3 DNA sequence: TGTGCCAGTAAGGGGTCCGGAACTGGTGGCTACACCTTC. Translated, it gives CASKGSGTGGYTF.

This chain connects TRBV20-1 to TRBJ2-6; D unclear. Per the germline V gene, CDR1 is DFQATT and CDR2 is SNEGSKA (reference sequence). V was cut by 6 bases and J by 4 bases, with 16 bases left in between. The CDR3 length is 15 residues. CDR3 nucleotides: TGCAGTGCCGAGTCCAGGTCCCTCGGGGCCAACGTCCTGACTTTC. Translation gives CSAESRSLGANVLTF.

For this clonotype: As the CDR3 is not closed by the conserved phenylalanine or tryptophan, this likely results from a read error. The gene calls are TRBV24-1 and TRBJ2-6, with 9 bases matching TRBD1. Germline V gives CDR1 KGHDR, CDR2 SFDVKD. Trimming took 8 bases from V and 7 from J; bases not matched to a gene: 14. The CDR3 covers 17 residues. CDR3 DNA: TGTGCCACCACGTCCGCGGGACAGGGCTTCGGAGCCAACGTCCTGACTCTC. It encodes CATTSAGQGFGANVLTL.

This clonotype came up once. The V and J genes are TRBV7-8 and TRBJ1-1, with a tentative D call TRBD1 (5 bases). Germline CDR1 SGHVS, CDR2 FQNEAQ. The CDR3 is 15 amino acids. Trimming took 2 bases from V and 1 from J, leaving 11 bases between them. In DNA, the CDR3 is TGTGCCAGCAGCTTACGTAGCGGGACGAACACTGAAGCTTTCTTT. Protein sequence: CASSLRSGTNTEAFF.

The chain carries TRBV14 and TRBJ2-5, with 7 bases identical to TRBD2. CDR1 and CDR2 (germline): SGHDN, FVKESK. J gave up 4 bases and V 11 bases, and 10 bases lay outside the gene matches. The CDR3 is 13 residues long. CDR3 in DNA: TGTGCCTCGGGGGTGGCTAGCGGAGAGACCCAGTACTTC. Residues: CASGVASGETQYF.

V gene TRBV4-2 combines with J gene TRBJ2-7; weak D call: TRBD1 (7 bases). The V gene lost 1 base and the J gene lost 7 bases, with 20 bases spanning the gap. Per germline, CDR1 LGHNA and CDR2 YNFKEQ. CDR3 length: 16 residues. CDR3 protein: CASSQGGGGFTGEQYF. CDR3 bases: TGTGCCAGCAGCCAAGGTGGAGGGGGCTTCACCGGGGAGCAGTACTTC.

The genes are TRBV7-8 and TRBJ1-1, with 8 bases fitting TRBD1. V was clipped by 5 bases and J by 11 bases; unmatched bases: 4. The CDR3 totals 11 residues. The V gene's germline CDR1 is SGHVS and CDR2 FQNEAQ. For the CDR3, the DNA is TGTGCCAGCAGCCCGGGACAGGCCGCTTTCTTT. It is translated as CASSPGQAAFF.

This clonotype has a count of ten or more. J is TRBJ1-5 and V is TRBV5-6; the match to TRBD1 covers 7 bases. The CDR3 runs to 15 residues. Germline V gene sequence: CDR1 SGHDT, CDR2 YYEEEE. Unmatched junction bases numbered 11, after V lost 4 bases and J lost 7 bases. In DNA form, the CDR3 reads TGTGCCAGCAGCCCCAGTGGGGACAGTCTGCAGCCCCAGCATTTT. It translates to CASSPSGDSLQPQHF.

The chain links TRBV10-3 to TRBJ2-1; 8 nucleotides align to TRBD2. CDR1 and CDR2 (germline): ENHRY, SYGVKD. The J segment lost 4 bases and the V segment lost 3 bases, leaving 2 bases of the junction unmatched. This CDR3 is 14 amino acids long. CDR3 amino acids: CAISETSGYNEQFF. Here the CDR3 DNA reads TGTGCCATCAGTGAAACTAGCGGTTACAATGAGCAGTTCTTC.

In this sample, this clonotype turned up many times. V and J are TRBV13 and TRBJ2-5, with 13 bases that match TRBD2. The V and J ends lost 5 bases and 2 bases, in that order; junction bases with no gene match: 5. This CDR3 is built from 16 residues. Germline values: CDR1 PRHDT, CDR2 FYEKMQ (reference sequence). The CDR3 nucleotides read TGTGCCAGCAGCACTCGGACTAGCGGGAGACAAGAGACCCAGTACTTC. It is translated as CASSTRTSGRQETQYF.

This clonotype was seen only once. The chain combines TRBV10-3 with TRBJ1-3; the match to TRBD1 covers 8 bases. CDR1 ENHRY and CDR2 SYGVKD come from the germline V gene. After removal of 6 bases from V and 0 bases from J, the junction contained 1 base not matched to a gene. The CDR3 is 14 amino acids. DNA of the CDR3: TGTGCCATCAGGACAGGGGACTCTGGAAACACCATATATTTT. Protein sequence: CAIRTGDSGNTIYF.

The chain employs TRBV6-5 and TRBJ1-2; D unresolved. Per the germline V gene, CDR1 is MNHEY and CDR2 is SVGAGI. CDR3 size: 12 residues. V gave up 5 bases and J gave up 8 bases, with 12 bases separating them. CDR3 amino acids: CASSEESKGYTF. For the CDR3, the DNA is TGTGCCAGCAGTGAAGAGAGTAAGGGCTACACCTTC.

The sample holds many counts of this clonotype. The gene calls are TRBV5-1 and TRBJ2-5; D gene uncertain. With 2 bases removed from V and 5 bases from J, the gap between germline ends came to 10 bases. Germline values: CDR1 SGHRS, CDR2 YFSETQ. This CDR3 contains 13 residues. The CDR3 DNA sequence: TGCGCCAGCAGCTTCGGTAGCCAGGAGACCCAGTACTTC. Its translation: CASSFGSQETQYF.

The chain employs TRBV4-1 and TRBJ2-7, with 11 bases that match TRBD2. CDR3 length: 15 residues. Per germline, CDR1 MGHRA and CDR2 YSYEKL. V trimming: 0 bases; J trimming: 3 bases; junction bases outside the gene matches: 1. This CDR3 is CASSQELAGVYEQYF. CDR3 in DNA: TGCGCCAGCAGCCAAGAACTAGCGGGAGTCTACGAGCAGTACTTC.

This clonotype was seen ten or more times. In nucleotides, the CDR3 is TGCAGCGTTGTCAAGGGAGCGAACACTGAAGCTTTCTTT. Translating it yields CSVVKGANTEAFF. The V call is TRBV29-1, the J call TRBJ1-1, with D unclear. The CDR3 consists of 13 residues. The V end was cut by 4 bases, the J end by 1 base, with 10 bases between. The V gene's germline CDR1 is SQVTM and CDR2 ANQGSEA. The full variable domain, with the rest looked up from reference TRBV29-1 and TRBJ1-1, is SAVISQKPSRDICQRGTSLTIQCQVDSQVTMMFWYRQQPGQSLTLIATANQGSEATYESGFVIDKFPISRPNLTFSTLTVSNMSPEDSSIYLCSVVKGANTEAFFGQGTRLTVV.

This clonotype has a count of ten or more. V is TRBV4-1 and J is TRBJ1-2; TRBD1 agrees at 9 bases. The CDR3 covers 15 residues. With V trimmed by 3 bases and J by 4 bases, 6 bases remained unmatched. Germline CDR1 and CDR2: MGHRA and YSYEKL. Here the CDR3 DNA reads TGCGCCAGCAGCCACATCGACAGGGGGATCTATGGCTACACCTTC. This translates into CASSHIDRGIYGYTF.

This clonotype was picked up many times. This sequence may be a read error, since a much larger clone differs from it by one base. The chain carries TRBV2 and TRBJ1-5, with D unresolved. Germline V gene lookup returns CDR1 SNHLY and CDR2 FYNNEI. CDR3 length: 13 amino acids. CDR3 sequence: CTSMVEGNQPQHF. In nucleotides, the CDR3 is TGTACCAGCATGGTAGAAGGCAATCAGCCCCAGCATTTT. The full variable domain, with the rest looked up from reference TRBV2 and TRBJ1-5, is EPEVTQTPSHQVTQMGQEVILRCVPISNHLYFYWYRQILGQKVEFLVSFYNNEISEKSEIFDDQFSVERPDGSNFTLKIRSTKLEDSAMYFCTSMVEGNQPQHFGDGTRLSIL.

Many counts were recorded for this clonotype. The chain combines TRBV7-2 with TRBJ1-2; D perhaps matches TRBD1 (6 bases). Trimming took 5 bases from V and 14 from J, leaving 21 bases between them. The germline V gene has CDR1 SGHTA and CDR2 FQGNSA. The CDR3 consists of 13 residues. This chain's CDR3 is CASSRGQGDLLTF. In DNA, the CDR3 is TGTGCCAGCAGCCGGGGGCAAGGAGACCTCCTGACCTTC.

This clonotype came up many times. The rearrangement uses TRBV15 and TRBJ2-2; D perhaps matches TRBD1 (6 bases). This CDR3 is built from 18 residues. V lost 8 bases and J lost 6, with 28 bases in between. The germline V gene has CDR1 LNHNV and CDR2 YYDKDF (reference sequence). Here the CDR3 reads CATSNDSTGLGYAGELFF. CDR3 sequence (DNA): TGTGCCACCTCCAATGACAGTACAGGGTTGGGTTATGCCGGGGAGCTGTTTTTT.

The J gene is TRBJ2-7, the V gene TRBV4-1; TRBD1 matches at 8 bases. This CDR3 contains 15 residues. Per the germline V gene, CDR1 is MGHRA and CDR2 is YSYEKL. The V gene end was trimmed by 0 bases and the J gene end by 3 bases; junction bases not matched to a gene: 4. The CDR3 spells CASSQDGTGIYEQYF. The CDR3 DNA is TGCGCCAGCAGCCAAGATGGGACAGGCATCTACGAGCAGTACTTC.

The CDR3 sequence is CAILTTDRGGGYTIYF. CDR3 nucleotides: TGTGCCATTCTAACGACCGACAGGGGAGGAGGCTACACCATATATTTT. This chain connects TRBV10-3 to TRBJ1-3; 8 bases fit TRBD1. The CDR3 loop spans 16 amino acids. Germline CDR1 reads ENHRY; CDR2 reads SYGVKD. J gave up 8 bases and V 9 bases, and 18 bases lay outside the gene matches.

Notes on this clonotype: A read error may produce the germline difference seen at one junction end. The CDR3 DNA is TGCGCCACCAGCAACGGGACCCTTTCTGAGCAGTACTTC. It codes for CATSNGTLSEQYF. V and J are TRBV15 and TRBJ2-7; D may be TRBD1 or TRBD2 (5 bases each). CDR1 and CDR2 from the germline V gene are LNHNV and YYDKDF (reference sequence). The CDR3 length is 13 residues.

As concerns this clonotype: This is likely a read error, given that the CDR3 carries no conserved phenylalanine or tryptophan at its end. This chain uses TRBV2 with TRBJ2-7; D is undetermined. Germline V gene sequence: CDR1 SNHLY, CDR2 FYNNEI. This CDR3 comprises 13 residues. The ends were cut back, 6 bases at V and 3 bases at J, with 12 bases in the middle. The CDR3 spells CASSQTVNYEQYS. CDR3 in DNA: TGTGCCAGCAGCCAAACAGTAAACTACGAGCAGTACTCC.

Ten or more counts support this clonotype. One end of the junction is discordant with germline, which a read error may explain. This sequence joins TRBV9 and TRBJ1-2; no definite D call. This CDR3 region has 14 residues. Germline assignment: CDR1 SGDLS and CDR2 YYNGEE. The CDR3 is CACSPSRGEGGYTF. CDR3 coding DNA: TGTGCCTGCAGCCCGAGCCGGGGTGAAGGGGGCTACACCTTC.

V is TRBV6-6 and J is TRBJ1-3; 8 nucleotides align to TRBD1. Germline V lookup: CDR1 MNHNY, CDR2 SVGAGI (reference sequence). This CDR3 spans 14 amino acids. Unmatched junction bases numbered 4, after V lost 5 bases and J lost 4 bases. CDR3 sequence: CASSLTGVGNTIYF. The CDR3 DNA reads TGTGCCAGCAGTCTGACAGGGGTAGGAAACACCATATATTTT.

This clonotype was observed many times. The chain has TRBV14 and TRBJ1-2, with D perhaps matching TRBD1 (5 bases). Germline lookup yields CDR1 SGHDN and CDR2 FVKESK. With 0 bases removed from V and 4 bases from J, the gap between germline ends came to 9 bases. The CDR3 runs 14 residues. The CDR3 DNA follows: TGTGCCAGCAGCCAAGAAGCAGGGATCTATGGCTACACCTTC. Its translation: CASSQEAGIYGYTF.

This clonotype has a count of ten or more. The rearrangement uses TRBV12-3 or TRBV12-4 and TRBJ2-7; 7 positions agree with TRBD2. With 6 bases clipped from V and 2 bases from J, the junction kept 7 bases outside the gene matches. The CDR3 is 14 residues long. The CDR3 protein is CASSATSETYEQYF. Here the CDR3 DNA reads TGTGCCAGCAGCGCCACTAGCGAGACCTACGAGCAGTACTTC.